This T cell receptor (beta chain) was sequenced for a study of PD-1 blockade in classical Hodgkin lymphoma. Worth noting for this clone: The target antigen is unknown.

The protocol was immunoSEQ multiplex PCR, while the TCRdb copy is restricted to in-frame clones and leaves out a portion. Of about 43,000 clones in the sample, approximately 72% were seen once. With no exception, relapse followed autologous stem cell transplantation in all patients, and brentuximab vedotin exposure varied. Study results and caveats: As was reported, newly diagnosed patients showed lower baseline TCR diversity than healthy donors did. Patients who responded completely had about the same baseline diversity as newly diagnosed patients.

There are 15 residues in the CDR3. Germline V gene sequence: CDR1 LGHNA, CDR2 YSLEER. V was pared by 3 bases and J by 4 bases, with 14 bases between. The sequence was collected from a human donor with classical Hodgkin lymphoma. This rearrangement joins TRBV4-3 to TRBJ2-3, with D possibly matching TRBD2 (5 bases). The input for sequencing was peripheral blood mononuclear cells (PBMCs), taken before the second cycle of nivolumab. DNA for the CDR3: TGCGCCAGCAGCCAGTCTACAAAAGCGGCAGATACGCAGTATTTT. It codes for CASSQSTKAADTQYF.